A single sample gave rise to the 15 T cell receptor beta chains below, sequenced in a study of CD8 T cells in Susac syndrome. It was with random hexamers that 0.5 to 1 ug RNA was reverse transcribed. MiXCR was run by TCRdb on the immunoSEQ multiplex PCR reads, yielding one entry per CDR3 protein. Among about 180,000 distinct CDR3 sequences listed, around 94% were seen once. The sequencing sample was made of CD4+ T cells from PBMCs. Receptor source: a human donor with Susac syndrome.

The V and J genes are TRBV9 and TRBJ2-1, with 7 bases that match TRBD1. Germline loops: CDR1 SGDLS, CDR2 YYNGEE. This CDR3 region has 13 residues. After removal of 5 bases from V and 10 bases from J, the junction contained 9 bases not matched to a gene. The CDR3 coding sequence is TGTGCCAGCAGTTACCAGGGGGATGTCGAGCAGTTCTTC. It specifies CASSYQGDVEQFF.

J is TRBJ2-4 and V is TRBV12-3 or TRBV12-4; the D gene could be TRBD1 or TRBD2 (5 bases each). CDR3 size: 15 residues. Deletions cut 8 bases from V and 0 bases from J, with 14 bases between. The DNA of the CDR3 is TGTGCCAGCCGCGAGGGGCCGGTAGCCAAAAACATTCAGTACTTC. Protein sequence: CASREGPVAKNIQYF.

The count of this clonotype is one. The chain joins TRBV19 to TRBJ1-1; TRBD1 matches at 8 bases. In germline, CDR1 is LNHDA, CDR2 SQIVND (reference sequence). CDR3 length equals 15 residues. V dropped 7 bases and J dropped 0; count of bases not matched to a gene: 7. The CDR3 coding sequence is TGTGCCAGTATTGGGACAGGAACCATGAACACTGAAGCTTTCTTT. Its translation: CASIGTGTMNTEAFF.

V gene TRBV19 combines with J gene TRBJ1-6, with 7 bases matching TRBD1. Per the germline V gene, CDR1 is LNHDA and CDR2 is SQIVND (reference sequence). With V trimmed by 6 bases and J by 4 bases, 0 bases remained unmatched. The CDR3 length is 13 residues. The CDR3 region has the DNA TGTGCCAGTAGGGACAGGTATAATTCACCCCTCCACTTT. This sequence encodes CASRDRYNSPLHF.

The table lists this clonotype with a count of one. CDR3 loop: CASSFSQGNDEQYF. CDR3 DNA sequence: TGTGCCAGCAGTTTTTCACAGGGGAACGACGAGCAGTACTTC. The chain is built from TRBV12-3 or TRBV12-4 and TRBJ2-7, with 7 bases aligning to TRBD1. The CDR3 covers 14 residues. The ends lost 3 bases at V and 5 bases at J; junction bases unmatched: 7.

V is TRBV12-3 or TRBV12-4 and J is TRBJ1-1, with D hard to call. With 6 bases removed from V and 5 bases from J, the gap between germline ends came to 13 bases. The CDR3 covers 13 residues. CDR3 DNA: TGTGCCAGCAGACGGACCCAGTGGACTGAAGCTTTCTTT. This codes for CASRRTQWTEAFF.

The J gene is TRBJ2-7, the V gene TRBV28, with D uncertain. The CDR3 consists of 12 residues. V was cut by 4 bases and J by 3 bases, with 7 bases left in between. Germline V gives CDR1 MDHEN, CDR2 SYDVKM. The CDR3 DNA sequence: TGTGCCAGCAGTTCCGGGTTCTACGAGCAGTACTTC. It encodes CASSSGFYEQYF.

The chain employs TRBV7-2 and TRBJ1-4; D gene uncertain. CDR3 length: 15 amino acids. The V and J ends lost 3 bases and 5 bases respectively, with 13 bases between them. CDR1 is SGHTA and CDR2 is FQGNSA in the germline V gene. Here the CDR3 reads CASSFRRVGNEKLFF. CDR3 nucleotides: TGTGCCAGCAGCTTCCGACGGGTGGGAAATGAAAAACTGTTTTTT.

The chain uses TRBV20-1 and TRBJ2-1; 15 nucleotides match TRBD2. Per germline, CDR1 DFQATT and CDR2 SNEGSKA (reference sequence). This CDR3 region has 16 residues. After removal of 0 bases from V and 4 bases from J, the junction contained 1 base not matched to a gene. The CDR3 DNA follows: TGCAGTGCTAGAGATGGACTAGCGGGAGGGTACAATGAGCAGTTCTTC. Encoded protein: CSARDGLAGGYNEQFF.

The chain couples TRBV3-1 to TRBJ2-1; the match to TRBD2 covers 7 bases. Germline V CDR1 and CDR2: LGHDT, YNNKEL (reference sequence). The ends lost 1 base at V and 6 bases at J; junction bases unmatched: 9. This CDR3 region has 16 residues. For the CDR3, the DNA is TGTGCCAGCAGCCAAGTCCCGGCGGGGGTGGGCAATGAGCAGTTCTTC. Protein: CASSQVPAGVGNEQFF.

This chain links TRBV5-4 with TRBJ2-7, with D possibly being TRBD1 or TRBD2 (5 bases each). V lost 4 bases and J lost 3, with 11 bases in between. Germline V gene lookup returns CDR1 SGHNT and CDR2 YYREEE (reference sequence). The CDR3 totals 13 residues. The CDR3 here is CASSDGGGYEQYF. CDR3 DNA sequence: TGTGCCAGCAGCGACGGTGGGGGCTACGAGCAGTACTTC.

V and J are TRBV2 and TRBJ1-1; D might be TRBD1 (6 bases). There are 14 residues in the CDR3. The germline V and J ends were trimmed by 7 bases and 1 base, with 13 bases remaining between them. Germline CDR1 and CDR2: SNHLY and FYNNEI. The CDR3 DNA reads TGTGCCAGCACCCGGACAGAAACGAACACTGAAGCTTTCTTT. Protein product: CASTRTETNTEAFF.

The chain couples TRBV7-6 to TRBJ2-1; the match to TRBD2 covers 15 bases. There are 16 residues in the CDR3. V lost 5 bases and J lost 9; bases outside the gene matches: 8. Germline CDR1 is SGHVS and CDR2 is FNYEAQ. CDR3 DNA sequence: TGTGCCAGCAGCAGTGGACTAGCGGGAGGGTGGGGTGAGCAGTTCTTC. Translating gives CASSSGLAGGWGEQFF.

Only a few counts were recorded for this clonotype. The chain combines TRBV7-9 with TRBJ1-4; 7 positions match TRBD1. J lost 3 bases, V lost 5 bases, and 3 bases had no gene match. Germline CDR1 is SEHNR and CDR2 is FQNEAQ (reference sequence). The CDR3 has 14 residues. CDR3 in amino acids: CASSRDRSNEKLFF. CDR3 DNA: TGTGCCAGCAGCCGGGACAGATCTAATGAAAAACTGTTTTTT.

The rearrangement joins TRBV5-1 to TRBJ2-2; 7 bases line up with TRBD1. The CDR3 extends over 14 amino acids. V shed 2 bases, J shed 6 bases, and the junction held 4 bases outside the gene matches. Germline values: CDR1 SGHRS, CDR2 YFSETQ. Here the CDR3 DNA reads TGCGCCAGCAGCTTTGACAGGGCGGCCGGGGAGCTGTTTTTT. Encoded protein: CASSFDRAAGELFF.